Below, one T cell receptor (beta chain) is given with its context. Other DNA sequences in this specimen translate into the identical CDR3. This specimen comes from a study of blood T cell repertoires in COVID-19. Looking at the study overall: Spain, Italy and the United States supplied samples that represented acute and convalescent COVID-19. T cells, B-cell-depleted T cells, or PBMCs provided the cDNA or gDNA that served as material.

Between the trimmed V and J ends, which lost 5 bases and 6 bases, there was a span of 13 bases. Germline values: CDR1 SGHVS, CDR2 FQNEAQ. This CDR3 contains 13 residues. The age range of participants was 18 to 89 years, with residence in about two dozen US areas. Cohort placement rested on clinical history that participants reported themselves. Repertoires were generated with immunoSEQ multiplex PCR, while TCRdb's copy carries only in-frame clones and drops some. The sample lists some 210,000 clones, approximately 78% occurring once. The origin of this receptor is a man aged 40-49 years who had recovered from COVID-19. This chain uses TRBV7-8 with TRBJ1-2, with TRBD1 as a possible D gene (6 bases). The sequenced material came from PBMCs or T cells enriched from blood (not recorded which). CDR3 sequence: CASSPGQGNGYTF. The DNA for the CDR3 is TGTGCCAGCAGCCCAGGGCAGGGGAATGGCTACACCTTC.